This record looks at one T cell receptor (beta chain) sequence and its context. Repertoires were generated with immunoSEQ multiplex PCR, while TCRdb's copy carries only in-frame clones and drops some. The table includes about 180,000 clones, roughly 93% detected once. The CDR3 is 14 residues long. Deletions cut 2 bases from V and 7 bases from J, with 14 bases between. Germline CDR1 is MNHEY and CDR2 is SVGAGI. This specimen comes from a study of shared clonotypes between healthy human individuals. Study as a whole: CD8 memory received one plate per donor, CD8 naive two, CD4 memory three and CD4 naive three.

This TCR was sampled from a woman aged 25-40 years in good health. Sequencing used naive CD4+ T cells sorted from blood. Noted subset: CD45RA+ positively selected. This chain connects TRBV6-5 to TRBJ1-2; D is uncertain. The CDR3 DNA reads as TGTGCCAGCAGTTACCGGGCCTACGGAACTGGCTACACCTTC. It yields the protein CASSYRAYGTGYTF.